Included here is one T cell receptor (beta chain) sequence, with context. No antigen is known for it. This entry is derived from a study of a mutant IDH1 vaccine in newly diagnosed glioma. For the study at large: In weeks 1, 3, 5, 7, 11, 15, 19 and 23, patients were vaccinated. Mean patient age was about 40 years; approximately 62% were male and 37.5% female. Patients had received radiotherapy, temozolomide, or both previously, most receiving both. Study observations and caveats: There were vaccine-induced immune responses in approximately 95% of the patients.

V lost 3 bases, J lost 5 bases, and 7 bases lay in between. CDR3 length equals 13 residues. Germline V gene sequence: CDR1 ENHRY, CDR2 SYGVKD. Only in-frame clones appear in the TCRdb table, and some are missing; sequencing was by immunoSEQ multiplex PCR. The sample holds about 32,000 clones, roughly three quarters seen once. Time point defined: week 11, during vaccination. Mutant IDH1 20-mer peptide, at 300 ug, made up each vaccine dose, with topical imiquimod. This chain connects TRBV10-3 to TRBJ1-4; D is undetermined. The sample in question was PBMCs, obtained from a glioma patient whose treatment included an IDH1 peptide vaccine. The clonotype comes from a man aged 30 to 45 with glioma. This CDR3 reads CAISDGENEKLFF. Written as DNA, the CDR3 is TGTGCCATCAGTGACGGGGAAAATGAAAAACTGTTTTTT.